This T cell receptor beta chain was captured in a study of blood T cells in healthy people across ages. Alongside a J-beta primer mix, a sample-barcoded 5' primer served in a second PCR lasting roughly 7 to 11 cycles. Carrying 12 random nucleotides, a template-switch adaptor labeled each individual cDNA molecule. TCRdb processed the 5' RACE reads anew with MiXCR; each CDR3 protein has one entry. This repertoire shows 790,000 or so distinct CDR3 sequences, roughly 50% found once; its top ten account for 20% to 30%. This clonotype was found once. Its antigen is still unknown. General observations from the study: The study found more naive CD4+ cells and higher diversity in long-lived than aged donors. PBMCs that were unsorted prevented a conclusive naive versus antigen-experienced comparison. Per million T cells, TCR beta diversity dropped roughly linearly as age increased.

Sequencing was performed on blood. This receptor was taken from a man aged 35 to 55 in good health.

The CDR3 nucleotides read TGCAGCGGTGAGGCGAACAGGGGCAATGAGCAGTTCTTC. The encoded protein is CSGEANRGNEQFF. The V and J genes are TRBV29-1 and TRBJ2-1; 7 bases align to TRBD1. This CDR3 spans 13 amino acids. V lost 7 bases and J lost 6; bases outside the gene matches: 9. The germline gives CDR1 SQVTM, CDR2 ANQGSEA.